This is a list of T cell receptor beta chains from one sample in a study of blood T cell repertoires in COVID-19. Sequencing used immunoSEQ multiplex PCR; TCRdb keeps in-frame clones, though not all of them. Found here are roughly 300,000 clones, approximately 93% of them singletons; the top ten hold over 2%. Sequencing was carried out using peripheral blood. All receptors come from a woman aged 25 to 39 with COVID-19, enrolled during active disease. CDR3s include the opening cysteine and the closing phenylalanine or tryptophan. The D gene is left open where the match is weak. Size tells how often a clone was seen (once, few, many) or the class of an expanded clone, and some rows leave it out.

v_call: TRBV28
clone_size: .
d_call: TRBD2
j_call: TRBJ2-2
cdr3_nt: TGTGCCAGCAGTCCCCGCGCTAGCGGGAGGGTGGGCACCGGGGAGCTGTTTTTT
cdr3_aa: CASSPRASGRVGTGELFF

v_call: TRBV27
clone_size: .
d_call: .
j_call: TRBJ1-5
cdr3_nt: TGTGCCAGCGCCCCAGGGGATGGTAATCAGCCCCAGCATTTT
cdr3_aa: CASAPGDGNQPQHF

v_call: TRBV7-9
clone_size: .
d_call: .
j_call: TRBJ2-7
cdr3_nt: TGTGCCAGCAGCTCTGTCGGGGGCGAGCAGTACTTC
cdr3_aa: CASSSVGGEQYF

v_call: TRBV6-5
clone_size: .
d_call: .
j_call: TRBJ2-2
cdr3_nt: TGTGCCAGCAGTTACTCGATGCAGGCGAACACCGGGGAGCTGTTTTTT
cdr3_aa: CASSYSMQANTGELFF

v_call: TRBV7-2
clone_size: .
d_call: TRBD1
j_call: TRBJ1-3
cdr3_nt: TGTGCCAGCAGCTCGGCCGCGACAGGGAGCTCTGGAAACACCATATATTTT
cdr3_aa: CASSSAATGSSGNTIYF

v_call: TRBV3-1/TRBV3-2
clone_size: .
d_call: .
j_call: TRBJ2-7
cdr3_nt: TGTGCCAGCAGCCAAGGAGCGCAATCCTCCTACGAGCAGTACTTC
cdr3_aa: CASSQGAQSSYEQYF

v_call: TRBV19
clone_size: .
d_call: .
j_call: TRBJ1-1
cdr3_nt: TGTGCCAGTAGTCCCGACAGGCCGCCCACTGAAGCTTTCTTT
cdr3_aa: CASSPDRPPTEAFF

v_call: TRBV15
clone_size: .
d_call: TRBD1
j_call: TRBJ2-1
cdr3_nt: TGTGCCACCAGCAGAGTCTCTTCGGCTGACAGGGAACAGTTCTTC
cdr3_aa: CATSRVSSADREQFF

v_call: TRBV11-2
clone_size: .
d_call: .
j_call: TRBJ1-2
cdr3_nt: TGTGCCAGCAGCCCGATTCTCGGGGTCGGCTACACCTTC
cdr3_aa: CASSPILGVGYTF

v_call: TRBV29-1
clone_size: .
d_call: .
j_call: TRBJ1-2
cdr3_nt: TGCAGCGTTTGGAGGGGCCCTAGGGGCTACACCTTC
cdr3_aa: CSVWRGPRGYTF

v_call: TRBV27
clone_size: .
d_call: TRBD2
j_call: TRBJ2-1
cdr3_nt: TGTGCCAGCAGTTTATCGGCGGGAGCGTACAATGAGCAGTTCTTC
cdr3_aa: CASSLSAGAYNEQFF

v_call: TRBV3-1/TRBV3-2
clone_size: .
d_call: .
j_call: TRBJ2-1
cdr3_nt: TGTGCCAGCAGTCTAATGTCGGGACTCGAGCAGTTCTTC
cdr3_aa: CASSLMSGLEQFF

v_call: TRBV11-2
clone_size: .
d_call: TRBD1
j_call: TRBJ1-5
cdr3_nt: TGTGCCAGCAGCTTCACAGGGGCTCAGCCCCAGCATTTT
cdr3_aa: CASSFTGAQPQHF

v_call: TRBV19
clone_size: .
d_call: TRBD2
j_call: TRBJ2-4
cdr3_nt: TGTGCCAGTAGTACCGGCGGGGGGGGAATTCAGTACTTC
cdr3_aa: CASSTGGGGIQYF

v_call: TRBV30
clone_size: .
d_call: .
j_call: TRBJ2-7
cdr3_nt: TGTGCCTGGACCAGGGGCGGTCCCTACGAGCAGTACTTC
cdr3_aa: CAWTRGGPYEQYF

v_call: TRBV6-6
clone_size: .
d_call: TRBD1
j_call: TRBJ1-6
cdr3_nt: TGTGCCAGCAGCCGCGATGAACAGGGGATGGGGAGCTCCTATAATTCACCCCTCCACTTT
cdr3_aa: CASSRDEQGMGSSYNSPLHF

v_call: TRBV9
clone_size: .
d_call: .
j_call: TRBJ2-5
cdr3_nt: TGTGCCAGCAGCGCAGGGGATGAAGTGACCCAGTACTTC
cdr3_aa: CASSAGDEVTQYF

v_call: TRBV12-3/TRBV12-4
clone_size: .
d_call: TRBD1
j_call: TRBJ1-2
cdr3_nt: TGTGCCAGCAGTTTAAACAGGGGGCAAGGCTACACCTTC
cdr3_aa: CASSLNRGQGYTF

v_call: TRBV29-1
clone_size: .
d_call: .
j_call: TRBJ2-1
cdr3_nt: TGCAGCGTTGAACAGGCCTACAATGAGCAGTTCTTC
cdr3_aa: CSVEQAYNEQFF

v_call: TRBV3-1/TRBV3-2
clone_size: once
d_call: .
j_call: TRBJ1-2
cdr3_nt: TGTGCCAGCAGTAGAAAGGGGTTCGGTGGCTACACCTTC
cdr3_aa: CASSRKGFGGYTF

v_call: TRBV5-1
clone_size: .
d_call: .
j_call: TRBJ1-1
cdr3_nt: TGCGCCAGCAGCTCACAGGGTGGCTTGACTGAAGCTTTCTTT
cdr3_aa: CASSSQGGLTEAFF

v_call: TRBV18
clone_size: .
d_call: .
j_call: TRBJ1-1
cdr3_nt: TGTGCCAGCTCACCTCCCGACAGGAGAATTGAAGCTTTCTTT
cdr3_aa: CASSPPDRRIEAFF